The 7 T cell receptor beta chains below were found in one sample sequenced in a study of blood T cell repertoires in COVID-19. Method: immunoSEQ multiplex PCR; TCRdb's copy keeps in-frame clones and lacks some. The table has 45,000 to 50,000 clones, roughly 77% seen once. The sample consisted of peripheral blood. The origin of the receptors is a human donor with active or convalescent COVID-19. The donor label of this sample is uncertain.

This clone came up once. The chain links TRBV25-1 to TRBJ2-5, with 8 bases identical to TRBD1. This CDR3 is 14 amino acids long. The ends lost 4 bases at V and 2 bases at J; junction bases unmatched: 3. CDR1 MGHDK and CDR2 SYGVNS come from the germline V gene. The CDR3 nucleotides are TGTGCCAGCAGTGGCGGACAGGGACAAGAGACCCAGTACTTC. It encodes CASSGGQGQETQYF. The full variable domain, in which reference TRBV25-1 and TRBJ2-5 provide the parts outside the CDR3, is EADIYQTPRYLVIGTGKKITLECSQTMGHDKMYWYQQDPGMELHLIHYSYGVNSTEKGDLSSESTVSRIRTEHFPLTLESARPSHTSQYLCASSGGQGQETQYFGPGTRLLVL.

The gene calls are TRBV7-3 and TRBJ2-1; TRBD2 matches 9 bases. The CDR3 runs to 20 residues. The trim removed 4 bases at V and 7 bases at J, leaving 23 bases unmatched. Per the germline V gene, CDR1 is SGHTA and CDR2 is FQGTGA. CDR3 DNA sequence: TGTGCCAGCAGCTCCCCACGGAGGCTAGCGGGAACGGGGGGTTTGAATGAGCAGTTCTTC. Amino acids: CASSSPRRLAGTGGLNEQFF.

The chain has TRBV7-6 and TRBJ2-7; unclear D gene. The germline V gene encodes CDR1 SGHVS and CDR2 FNYEAQ. The CDR3 extends over 15 amino acids. V was trimmed by 1 base and J by 2 bases, leaving 12 bases between them. CDR3 coding DNA: TGTGCCAGCAGCTTAGGCCAATCTTCAGCCTACGAGCAGTACTTC. Encoded protein: CASSLGQSSAYEQYF.

J is TRBJ2-1 and V is TRBV6-5; 8 bases match TRBD2. This CDR3 spans 15 amino acids. Losses at the gene ends were 8 bases for V and 6 bases for J; bases not matched to a gene: 12. Germline V gene lookup returns CDR1 MNHEY and CDR2 SVGAGI. The CDR3 sequence is CASREGEATFNEQFF. CDR3 sequence (DNA): TGTGCCAGCCGGGAGGGTGAGGCGACTTTCAATGAGCAGTTCTTC.

This chain connects TRBV4-1 to TRBJ1-4; D is perhaps TRBD1 (6 bases). V was shortened by 2 bases and J by 7 bases, with 8 bases between the two germline ends. CDR1 is MGHRA and CDR2 is YSYEKL in the germline V gene. The CDR3 runs 13 residues. The CDR3 loop is CASSQWTAEKLFF. Written as DNA, the CDR3 is TGCGCCAGCAGCCAATGGACAGCTGAAAAACTGTTTTTT.

The V call is TRBV2, the J call TRBJ2-7, with TRBD1 as a possible D gene (5 bases). CDR3 length equals 13 residues. Germline V CDR1 and CDR2: SNHLY, FYNNEI. V dropped 4 bases and J dropped 5 bases, with 12 bases sitting between them. The CDR3 region is CASSVIRENEQYF. The CDR3 region has the DNA TGTGCCAGCAGTGTAATCAGGGAAAACGAGCAGTACTTC.

This clone was seen more than once but under ten times. The chain has TRBV6-1 and TRBJ1-2, with 9 bases identical to TRBD1. The CDR3 extends over 15 amino acids. J gave up 3 bases and V 1 base, and 3 bases lay outside the gene matches. In germline, CDR1 is MNHNS, CDR2 SASEGT. The CDR3, as DNA: TGTGCCAGCAGTGAAGGGACAGGGGATCACTATGGCTACACCTTC. Encoded protein: CASSEGTGDHYGYTF.